Included here is one T cell receptor beta chain sequence, with context. The V gene lost 5 bases and the J gene lost 4 bases, with 17 bases spanning the gap. Looked up from germline, CDR1 is SGHNT and CDR2 is YENEEA. CDR3 length equals 16 residues. Per the original data handling: Cell counts per sample came from amplifying reference gene primers. TCRdb's table, derived via immunoSEQ multiplex PCR, lists solely in-frame clones and lacks some. That table is the source of V, J and clone size, and D and trimming were worked out from the DNA. This table has about 270,000 clones, around nine tenths appearing once. The sample belongs to a study of blood T cell repertoires in COVID-19. Whole-study context: Samples representing acute and convalescent COVID-19 were sourced from the United States, Italy and Spain.

The chain is built from TRBV11-3 and TRBJ2-2; maybe TRBD1 (6 bases). Sample: PBMCs or T cells enriched from blood (not recorded which). The receptor was isolated from a woman younger than 30 who had recovered from COVID-19. CDR3 bases: TGTGCCAGCAGCCCAGGCCGACAGGATGGCACCGGGGAGCTGTTTTTT. It encodes CASSPGRQDGTGELFF.